This T cell receptor (beta chain) was obtained from a study of blood T cell repertoires in COVID-19. As for the study in general: COVID-19 samples collected from the United States, Italy and Spain covered acute and convalescent phases. The analysed material was cDNA or gDNA that came from T cells, B-cell-depleted T cells, or PBMCs.

Patients in Seattle were enrolled during active infection, then followed longitudinally. Original methodology: Amplification of reference gene primers provided the estimated nucleated cell counts. Repertoires were generated with immunoSEQ multiplex PCR, while TCRdb's copy carries only in-frame clones and drops some. The V and J calls and clone size come from that table; D and trimming were worked out from the DNA. The profile shows fewer than 350,000 clones, about 87% of them singletons. Trimming removed 0 bases from V and 12 bases from J, with 14 bases in between. The length of the CDR3 is 13 residues. The V gene's germline CDR1 is WNHNN and CDR2 SYGVQD (reference sequence).

The chain links TRBV10-1 to TRBJ1-1, with D unclear. This receptor was taken from a woman between 25 and 40 years old with COVID-19, enrolled during active disease. The sample was peripheral blood. CDR3 loop: CASSESRLTGTFF. The CDR3 DNA follows: TGCGCCAGCAGTGAGTCGCGGCTTACGGGAACTTTCTTT.